This TCR beta chain was observed in a study of regulatory T cells in long-lasting Graves disease. V was shortened by 2 bases and J by 0 bases, with 14 bases between the two germline ends. Germline CDR1 and CDR2: KGHSH and LQKENI. The CDR3 spans 18 residues. Indicated time point: newly diagnosed GD, antithyroid drugs for less than 3 months. There was RNA extracted from PBMCs, and the TCR library was made from it. Building of the TCR beta libraries involved iRepertoire HTBI primers and Arm-PCR of CDR3 regions. TCRdb re-analysed the multiplex PCR reads in MiXCR, keeping a single row per CDR3 protein. The sample lists 370,000 or so distinct CDR3 sequences, about 17% occurring once. These data also featured in a second study, about T cells in Graves' hyperthyroidism and ophthalmopathy.

The sequence was obtained from a woman between 18 and 29 years old with Graves disease. J is TRBJ2-6 and V is TRBV18, with D tentatively TRBD1 (6 bases). The sample here was peripheral blood mononuclear cells (PBMCs), taken at new diagnosis, from a patient treated with antithyroid drugs. CDR3 sequence (DNA): TGTGCCAGCTCACCAAGGACAGCTATTCTCTCTGGGGCCAACGTCCTGACTTTC. It encodes CASSPRTAILSGANVLTF.